What follows are 29 T cell receptor beta chains derived from one specimen sequenced in a study of Tregs in tolerant kidney transplant recipients. Generated by immunoSEQ multiplex PCR, the TCRdb table keeps only in-frame clones and is missing some. Of roughly 66,000 clones in the sample, roughly 92% were seen once. This specimen was CD8+ T cells from blood, taken before the transplant. Receptors were obtained from a human donor who received a combined kidney and bone marrow transplant.

The chain combines TRBV7-6 with TRBJ1-1, with unresolved D. V dropped 6 bases and J dropped 1 base, with 18 bases sitting between them. The V gene's germline CDR1 is SGHVS and CDR2 FNYEAQ. CDR3 length: 16 residues. CDR3 in DNA: TGTGCCAGCAGGTTTTTAGCGGAGGGATCGAACACTGAAGCTTTCTTT. This encodes CASRFLAEGSNTEAFF. The full variable domain, with the rest looked up from reference TRBV7-6 and TRBJ1-1, is GAGVSQSPRYKVTKRGQDVALRCDPISGHVSLYWYRQALGQGPEFLTYFNYEAQQDKSGLPNDRFSAERPEGSISTLTIQRTEQRDSAMYRCASRFLAEGSNTEAFFGQGTRLTVV.

This chain connects TRBV7-9 to TRBJ2-7; 11 bases line up with TRBD2. The ends lost 6 bases at V and 5 bases at J; junction bases unmatched: 12. CDR1 and CDR2 (germline): SEHNR, FQNEAQ (reference sequence). The CDR3 is made up of 16 amino acids. CDR3 DNA sequence: TGTGCCAGCAGAACCACCGGGACTAGCGGCCTGCACGAGCAGTACTTC. Encoded protein: CASRTTGTSGLHEQYF.

V is TRBV5-1 and J is TRBJ1-1, with D maybe TRBD1 (6 bases). Trimming stripped 6 bases from V and 11 bases from J, with 14 bases between. Germline CDR1 SGHRS, CDR2 YFSETQ. The CDR3 is made up of 11 amino acids. For the CDR3, the DNA is TGCGCCAGCATCGGATTACAGGGTGCTTTCTTT. Its translation is CASIGLQGAFF.

The chain uses TRBV27 and TRBJ2-5; 7 bases are a match to TRBD1. Judging by the DNA end, TRBJ2-7 fits better; the J call may be wrong. The CDR3 length is 15 residues. CDR1 and CDR2 (germline): MNHEY, SMNVEV (reference sequence). CDR3 bases: TGTGCCAGCAGTTTTAGCCAGGGGGTCCCCTACGAGCAGTACTTC. It is translated as CASSFSQGVPYEQYF.

The rearrangement links TRBV11-2 to TRBJ2-7; 10 bases line up with TRBD1. The V gene's germline CDR1 is SGHAT and CDR2 FQNNGV. Losses at the gene ends were 5 bases for V and 2 bases for J; bases not matched to a gene: 6. This CDR3 comprises 15 residues. The CDR3, as DNA: TGTGCCAGCAGCACTGGGACAGGGGCCACCTACGAGCAGTACTTC. This codes for CASSTGTGATYEQYF.

The genes are TRBV6-5 and TRBJ2-1, with TRBD1 identical over 7 bases. From germline, CDR1 is MNHEY and CDR2 SVGAGI. After removal of 5 bases from V and 6 bases from J, the junction contained 7 bases not matched to a gene. This CDR3 is built from 14 residues. The CDR3 is CASSPGGPGNEQFF. In nucleotides, the CDR3 is TGTGCCAGCAGTCCAGGGGGTCCAGGCAATGAGCAGTTCTTC.

The V call is TRBV27, the J call TRBJ1-2; D perhaps matches TRBD1 (5 bases). V was clipped by 4 bases and J by 4 bases, with 16 bases between them. The CDR3 has 15 residues. The germline CDR1 and CDR2 sequences are MNHEY and SMNVEV (reference sequence). The CDR3 nucleotides are TGTGCCAGCAGTTCGCGACCAATGGGGGGCTATGGCTACACCTTC. It encodes CASSSRPMGGYGYTF.

This clone was recorded a few times. The rearrangement joins TRBV6-6 to TRBJ2-1; the D gene is possibly TRBD2 (6 bases). Germline V gives CDR1 MNHNY, CDR2 SVGAGI (reference sequence). This CDR3 has 15 amino acids. Deletions cut 5 bases from V and 7 bases from J, with 18 bases between. The DNA of the CDR3 is TGTGCCAGCAGTACCCAGATGGGACTTCGGAATGAGCAGTTCTTC. It is translated as CASSTQMGLRNEQFF.

This chain connects TRBV5-6 to TRBJ1-4; D is ambiguous. Between the trimmed V and J ends, which lost 0 bases and 4 bases, there was a span of 4 bases. The CDR3 covers 13 residues. From germline, CDR1 is SGHDT and CDR2 YYEEEE. The CDR3 loop reads CASSLGRNEKLFF. In DNA, the CDR3 is TGTGCCAGCAGCTTGGGTCGTAATGAAAAACTGTTTTTT.

The rearrangement joins TRBV6-1 to TRBJ2-7; TRBD1 matches at 9 bases. V lost 4 bases and J lost 1; bases outside the gene matches: 8. Germline V CDR1 and CDR2: MNHNS, SASEGT. This CDR3 spans 16 amino acids. CDR3 protein: CASSVHRGPISYEQYF. The CDR3, as DNA: TGTGCCAGCAGTGTACACAGGGGGCCTATATCCTACGAGCAGTACTTC.

This clone has just one count. The gene calls are TRBV19 and TRBJ1-6; a possible D gene is TRBD1 (6 bases). This CDR3 is 15 amino acids long. Trimming removed 3 bases at V and 9 bases at J, with 15 bases between. The germline CDR1 and CDR2 sequences are LNHDA and SQIVND (reference sequence). For the CDR3, the DNA is TGTGCCAGTAGTATTTTGGGACAAGGTAGTTCACCCCTCCACTTT. It translates to CASSILGQGSSPLHF.

A note on this clone: Other nucleotide sequences from this sample produce the same CDR3. The chain uses TRBV6-5 and TRBJ2-1; possibly TRBD2 for D (6 bases). The CDR3 sequence is 15 residues long. Trimming stripped 0 bases from V and 2 bases from J, with 8 bases between. Germline lookup yields CDR1 MNHEY and CDR2 SVGAGI. CDR3 sequence: CASSYSTSPYNEQFF. The CDR3 DNA is TGTGCCAGCAGTTACTCGACTAGTCCCTACAATGAGCAGTTCTTC.

The gene calls are TRBV7-9 and TRBJ2-7; 7 nucleotides align to TRBD2. There are 12 residues in the CDR3. Germline V lookup: CDR1 SEHNR, CDR2 FQNEAQ (reference sequence). V lost 1 base, J lost 7 bases, and 1 base stayed unmatched. The CDR3 region has the DNA TGTGCCAGCAGCTTAGGGGGGGGTGAGCAGTACTTC. Translated: CASSLGGGEQYF.

The J gene is TRBJ2-1, the V gene TRBV19; 8 nucleotides align to TRBD2. Trimming took 3 bases from V and 7 from J; bases not matched to a gene: 8. From germline, CDR1 is LNHDA and CDR2 SQIVND (reference sequence). The CDR3 length is 15 residues. Here the CDR3 DNA reads TGTGCCAGTAGTATCATGGCGGGGGGTATGAATGAGCAGTTCTTC. Translated: CASSIMAGGMNEQFF.

This sequence joins TRBV11-3 and TRBJ2-7, with D maybe TRBD1 (5 bases). Trimming cost V 5 bases and J 5 bases, with 16 bases left between them. Germline CDR1 is SGHNT and CDR2 is YENEEA. The CDR3 consists of 14 residues. CDR3 DNA: TGTGCCAGCAGCCCGGGCAGGGTGCGCCACGAGCAGTACTTC. It codes for CASSPGRVRHEQYF. Using reference TRBV11-3 and TRBJ2-7 for the parts outside the CDR3, the full variable domain is EAGVVQSPRYKIIEKKQPVAFWCNPISGHNTLYWYLQNLGQGPELLIRYENEEAVDDSQLPKDRFSAERLKGVDSTLKIQPAELGDSAVYLCASSPGRVRHEQYFGPGTRLTVT.

This sequence joins TRBV12-5 and TRBJ1-1; 9 bases align to TRBD1. V lost 2 bases to trimming and J lost 4 bases; unmatched junction nucleotides: 11. CDR3 size: 17 residues. Per germline, CDR1 LGHNT and CDR2 FRNRAP. The CDR3 sequence is CASGLSLNRGQGTEAFF. The CDR3 DNA reads TGTGCTAGTGGTTTGTCGCTGAACAGGGGGCAAGGCACTGAAGCTTTCTTT.

The chain is built from TRBV7-9 and TRBJ2-3; 7 bases match TRBD2. Germline CDR1 reads SEHNR; CDR2 reads FQNEAQ (reference sequence). J lost 0 bases, V lost 5 bases, and 8 bases had no gene match. The CDR3 runs 16 residues. This CDR3 reads CASSPPSSGSTDTQYF. CDR3 sequence (DNA): TGTGCCAGCAGCCCTCCGTCTAGCGGAAGCACAGATACGCAGTATTTT. The full variable domain, in which reference TRBV7-9 and TRBJ2-3 provide the parts outside the CDR3, is DTGVSQNPRHKITKRGQNVTFRCDPISEHNRLYWYRQTLGQGPEFLTYFQNEAQLEKSRLLSDRFSAERPKGSFSTLEIQRTEQGDSAMYLCASSPPSSGSTDTQYFGPGTRLTVL.

The chain joins TRBV5-6 to TRBJ1-2, with D hard to call. The V gene lost 0 bases and the J gene lost 3 bases, with 9 bases spanning the gap. The CDR3 has 14 amino acids. The V gene's germline CDR1 is SGHDT and CDR2 YYEEEE. CDR3 amino acids: CASSLVGGDYGYTF. DNA for the CDR3: TGTGCCAGCAGCTTGGTGGGTGGAGACTATGGCTACACCTTC.

This chain links TRBV5-8 with TRBJ1-2; D is perhaps TRBD1 (6 bases). The CDR3 loop spans 14 amino acids. V dropped 0 bases and J dropped 5 bases, with 11 bases sitting between them. Germline V gene data show CDR1 as SGHTS and CDR2 as YDEGEE. The CDR3 spells CASSLAGQRYGYTF. Here the CDR3 DNA reads TGTGCCAGCAGCTTGGCCGGACAGCGTTATGGCTACACCTTC.

The genes are TRBV27 and TRBJ1-5; TRBD1 matches 8 bases. CDR1 is MNHEY and CDR2 is SMNVEV in the germline V gene (reference sequence). The V segment lost 4 bases and the J segment 10 bases; nucleotides outside the gene matches: 15. CDR3 length: 16 residues. CDR3 nucleotide sequence: TGTGCCAGCAGTTCTGTCGGGACAGGCCCAGGTCGACCCCAGCATTTT. Amino acid sequence: CASSSVGTGPGRPQHF.

Written as DNA, the CDR3 is TGTGCCAGCAGCTTAGTGAGCGGGACCTCCAATGAGCAGTTCTTC. It encodes CASSLVSGTSNEQFF. This sequence joins TRBV7-2 and TRBJ2-1, with 7 bases fitting TRBD2. Germline lookup yields CDR1 SGHTA and CDR2 FQGNSA. With 1 base clipped from V and 6 bases from J, the junction kept 6 bases outside the gene matches. The CDR3 extends over 15 amino acids.

The genes are TRBV6-5 and TRBJ2-5; D gene uncertain. The J call may be faulty, since TRBJ2-7 better matches the DNA end. From germline, CDR1 is MNHEY and CDR2 SVGAGI. The CDR3 sequence is 14 residues long. Here the CDR3 reads CASSYSGNPGEQYF. CDR3 sequence (DNA): TGTGCCAGCAGTTACTCGGGCAACCCCGGCGAGCAGTACTTC.

This chain joins TRBV5-5 and TRBJ1-5, with 7 nucleotides matching TRBD1. The V gene end was trimmed by 0 bases and the J gene end by 8 bases; junction bases not matched to a gene: 5. The germline V gene has CDR1 SGHKS and CDR2 YYEKEE (reference sequence). The length of the CDR3 is 14 residues. The DNA of the CDR3 is TGTGCCAGCAGCTTGGGCCCCGGACAGGAGCCCCAGCATTTT. Its translation: CASSLGPGQEPQHF.

V is TRBV7-2 and J is TRBJ2-5; 9 bases line up with TRBD2. The J call is in doubt because the DNA end fits TRBJ2-7 better. The CDR3 extends over 15 amino acids. Germline V CDR1 and CDR2: SGHTA, FQGNSA. For the CDR3, the DNA is TGTGCCAGCAGCTTAGGACTAGCGGCCTCCTACGAGCAGTACTTC. Translating gives CASSLGLAASYEQYF.

V and J are TRBV7-8 and TRBJ2-7, with 8 bases identical to TRBD2. The CDR3 sequence is 15 residues long. Per germline, CDR1 SGHVS and CDR2 FQNEAQ. V lost 1 base to trimming and J lost 4 bases; unmatched junction nucleotides: 6. The CDR3 DNA is TGTGCCAGCAGCTTAGGGGGGCTAGCGGGTTACGAGCAGTACTTC. Amino acid sequence: CASSLGGLAGYEQYF.

This chain connects TRBV19 to TRBJ2-7; 7 bases align to TRBD1. Losses at the gene ends were 8 bases for V and 5 bases for J; bases not matched to a gene: 3. The CDR3 is 11 residues long. Germline V gene sequence: CDR1 LNHDA, CDR2 SQIVND (reference sequence). CDR3 residues: CASGQVHEQYF. The CDR3 DNA reads as TGTGCCAGTGGACAGGTCCACGAGCAGTACTTC. Filled out from reference TRBV19 and TRBJ2-7, the complete variable domain reads DGGITQSPKYLFRKEGQNVTLSCEQNLNHDAMYWYRQDPGQGLRLIYYSQIVNDFQKGDIAEGYSVSREKKESFPLTVTSAQKNPTAFYLCASGQVHEQYFGPGTRLTVT.

The chain links TRBV16 to TRBJ1-2; D is possibly TRBD1 (6 bases). The CDR3 has 15 residues. CDR1 is KGHSY and CDR2 is FQNENV in the germline V gene. Trimming removed 4 bases from V and 7 bases from J, with 19 bases in between. In DNA form, the CDR3 reads TGTGCCAGCAGCCCATTGTTATCGGCAGGGGCTGGCTACACCTTC. This encodes CASSPLLSAGAGYTF.

CDR3 in DNA: TGTGCCAGCAGTTTGGGACTAAAAGAGACCCAGTACTTC. It yields the protein CASSLGLKETQYF. The V call is TRBV27, the J call TRBJ2-5; 7 nucleotides agree with TRBD2. The V gene end was trimmed by 3 bases and the J gene end by 3 bases; junction bases not matched to a gene: 1. CDR1 MNHEY and CDR2 SMNVEV come from the germline V gene (reference sequence). The CDR3 extends over 13 amino acids.

This rearrangement joins TRBV7-9 to TRBJ2-5; no firm D call. The germline V gene has CDR1 SEHNR and CDR2 FQNEAQ (reference sequence). The V gene lost 5 bases and the J gene lost 1 base, with 8 bases spanning the gap. This CDR3 comprises 13 residues. CDR3 DNA: TGTGCCAGCAGCCCCCAGGCCCAAGAGACCCAGTACTTC. Protein: CASSPQAQETQYF.